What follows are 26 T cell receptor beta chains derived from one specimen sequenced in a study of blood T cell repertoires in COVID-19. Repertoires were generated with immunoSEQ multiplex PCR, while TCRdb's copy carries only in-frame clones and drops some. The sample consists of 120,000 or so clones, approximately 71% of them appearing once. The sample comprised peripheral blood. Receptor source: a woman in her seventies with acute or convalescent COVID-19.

For the CDR3, the DNA is TGTGCCAGCAGTTACAGAACAGCCAGGGGGAACAGCTCCTACGAGCAGTACTTC. It specifies CASSYRTARGNSSYEQYF. The chain uses TRBV6-2 or TRBV6-3 and TRBJ2-7, with TRBD1 identical over 7 bases. Germline V gene sequence: CDR1 MNHEY, CDR2 SVGEGT. Trimming at V came to 2 bases and at J to 0 bases, leaving 13 bases not matched to a gene. The CDR3 totals 18 residues.

CDR3 nucleotide sequence: TGCGCCAGCAGCCAAGATCGGCGGATTAGCTCCTACGAGCAGTACTTC. This gives the protein CASSQDRRISSYEQYF. The rearrangement links TRBV4-3 to TRBJ2-7; the D is unclear. The germline V and J ends were trimmed by 0 bases and 0 bases, with 12 bases remaining between them. This CDR3 is 16 amino acids long. Looked up from germline, CDR1 is LGHNA and CDR2 is YSLEER.

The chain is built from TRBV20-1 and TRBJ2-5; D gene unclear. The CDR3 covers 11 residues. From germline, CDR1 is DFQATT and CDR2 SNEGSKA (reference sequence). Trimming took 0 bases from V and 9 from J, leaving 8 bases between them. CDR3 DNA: TGCAGTGCTAGAGATCTCCTATCCCAGTACTTC. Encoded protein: CSARDLLSQYF.

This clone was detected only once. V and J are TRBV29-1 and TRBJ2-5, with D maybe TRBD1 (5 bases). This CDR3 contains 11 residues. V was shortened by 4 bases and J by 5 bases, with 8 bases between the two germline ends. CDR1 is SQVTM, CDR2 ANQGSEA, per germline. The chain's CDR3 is CSVVSGETQYF. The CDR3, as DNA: TGCAGCGTTGTCTCAGGGGAGACCCAGTACTTC.

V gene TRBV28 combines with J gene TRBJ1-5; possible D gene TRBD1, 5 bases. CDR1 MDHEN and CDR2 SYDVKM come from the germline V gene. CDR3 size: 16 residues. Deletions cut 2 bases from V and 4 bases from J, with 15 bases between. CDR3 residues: CASSLGRGGENQPQHF. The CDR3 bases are TGTGCCAGCAGTTTAGGAAGGGGAGGGGAAAATCAGCCCCAGCATTTT. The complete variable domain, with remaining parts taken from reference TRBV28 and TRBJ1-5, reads DVKVTQSSRYLVKRTGEKVFLECVQDMDHENMFWYRQDPGLGLRLIYFSYDVKMKEKGDIPEGYSVSREKKERFSLILESASTNQTSMYLCASSLGRGGENQPQHFGDGTRLSIL.

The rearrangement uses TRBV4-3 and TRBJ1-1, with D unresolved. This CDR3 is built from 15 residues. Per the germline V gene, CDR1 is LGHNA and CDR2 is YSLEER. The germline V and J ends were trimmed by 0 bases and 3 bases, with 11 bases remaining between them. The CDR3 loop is CASSQDYWRDTEAFF. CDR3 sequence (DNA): TGCGCCAGCAGCCAAGATTATTGGAGGGACACTGAAGCTTTCTTT.

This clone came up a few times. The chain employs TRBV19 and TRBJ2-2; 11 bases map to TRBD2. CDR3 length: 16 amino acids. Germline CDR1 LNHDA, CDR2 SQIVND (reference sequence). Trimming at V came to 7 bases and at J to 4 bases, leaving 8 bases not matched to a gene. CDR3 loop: CASNLLAGDGTGELFF. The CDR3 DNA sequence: TGTGCCAGTAACTTACTAGCGGGAGATGGCACCGGGGAGCTGTTTTTT.

CDR3 sequence reads: CASRTGLAGVYNEQFF. As DNA, the CDR3 is TGCGCCAGCAGGACGGGGCTAGCGGGAGTTTATAATGAGCAGTTCTTC. V gene TRBV10-2 combines with J gene TRBJ2-1; TRBD2 matches at 10 bases. The CDR3 contains 16 residues. After removal of 6 bases from V and 7 bases from J, the junction contained 12 bases not matched to a gene. CDR1 is WSHSY and CDR2 is SAAADI in the germline V gene.

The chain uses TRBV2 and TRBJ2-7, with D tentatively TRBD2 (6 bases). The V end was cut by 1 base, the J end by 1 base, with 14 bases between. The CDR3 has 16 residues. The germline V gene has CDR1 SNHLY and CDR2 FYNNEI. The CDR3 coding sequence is TGTGCCAGCAGTGAAGGACCCGGGAGCATATCCTACGAGCAGTACTTC. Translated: CASSEGPGSISYEQYF. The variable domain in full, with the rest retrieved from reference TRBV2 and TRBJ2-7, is EPEVTQTPSHQVTQMGQEVILRCVPISNHLYFYWYRQILGQKVEFLVSFYNNEISEKSEIFDDQFSVERPDGSNFTLKIRSTKLEDSAMYFCASSEGPGSISYEQYFGPGTRLTVT.

The CDR3 coding sequence is TGTGCCAGCAGTTACTCTAGAACTAGCGGGGGCCCTGACACAGATACGCAGTATTTT. It specifies CASSYSRTSGGPDTDTQYF. This chain connects TRBV6-2 or TRBV6-3 to TRBJ2-3, with TRBD2 matching 11 bases. The CDR3 runs to 19 residues. Germline trimming cut 0 bases from V and 2 bases from J; bases unmatched to any gene: 10. Germline V gene sequence: CDR1 MNHEY, CDR2 SVGEGT.

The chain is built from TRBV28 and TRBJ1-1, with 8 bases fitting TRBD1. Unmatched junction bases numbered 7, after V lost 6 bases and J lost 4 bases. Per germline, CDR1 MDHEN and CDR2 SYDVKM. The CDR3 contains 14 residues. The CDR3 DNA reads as TGTGCCAGCAGGCTGACAGGGGCTGGCACTGAAGCTTTCTTT. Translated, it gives CASRLTGAGTEAFF. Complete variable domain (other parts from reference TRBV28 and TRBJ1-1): DVKVTQSSRYLVKRTGEKVFLECVQDMDHENMFWYRQDPGLGLRLIYFSYDVKMKEKGDIPEGYSVSREKKERFSLILESASTNQTSMYLCASRLTGAGTEAFFGQGTRLTVV.

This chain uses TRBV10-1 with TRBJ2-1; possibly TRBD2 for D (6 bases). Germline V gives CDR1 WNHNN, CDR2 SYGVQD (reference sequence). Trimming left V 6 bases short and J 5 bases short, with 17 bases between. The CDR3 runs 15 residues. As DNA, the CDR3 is TGCGCCAGCAGCCCCTCGGGCGGGAACCACAATGAGCAGTTCTTC. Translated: CASSPSGGNHNEQFF.

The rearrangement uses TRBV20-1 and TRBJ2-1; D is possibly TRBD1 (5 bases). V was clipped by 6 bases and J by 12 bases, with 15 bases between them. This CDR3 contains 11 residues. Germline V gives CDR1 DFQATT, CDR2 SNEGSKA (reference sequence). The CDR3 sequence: CSAPRQLGQFF. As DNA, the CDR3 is TGCAGTGCCCCCAGACAGTTGGGGCAGTTCTTC.

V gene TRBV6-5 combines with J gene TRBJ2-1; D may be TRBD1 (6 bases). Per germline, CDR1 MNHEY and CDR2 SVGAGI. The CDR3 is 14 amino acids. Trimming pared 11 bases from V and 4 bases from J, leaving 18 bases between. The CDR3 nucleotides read TGTGCCGCCAGGACAGATCTGGGGTACAATGAGCAGTTCTTC. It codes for CAARTDLGYNEQFF.

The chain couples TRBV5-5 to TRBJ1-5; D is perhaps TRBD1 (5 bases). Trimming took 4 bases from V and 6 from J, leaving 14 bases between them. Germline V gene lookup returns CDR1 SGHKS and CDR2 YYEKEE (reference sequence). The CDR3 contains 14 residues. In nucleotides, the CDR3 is TGTGCCAGCAGCCCGCGGGCGGGGGGTCAGCCCCAGCATTTT. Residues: CASSPRAGGQPQHF.

The chain's CDR3 is CASSLAGGRTSYEQYF. CDR3 DNA: TGTGCCAGCAGCTTGGCCGGGGGGCGCACCTCCTACGAGCAGTACTTC. The V call is TRBV5-4, the J call TRBJ2-7; D may be TRBD2 (7 bases). Trimming removed 0 bases at V and 0 bases at J, with 13 bases between. Looked up from germline, CDR1 is SGHNT and CDR2 is YYREEE (reference sequence). This CDR3 is built from 16 residues.

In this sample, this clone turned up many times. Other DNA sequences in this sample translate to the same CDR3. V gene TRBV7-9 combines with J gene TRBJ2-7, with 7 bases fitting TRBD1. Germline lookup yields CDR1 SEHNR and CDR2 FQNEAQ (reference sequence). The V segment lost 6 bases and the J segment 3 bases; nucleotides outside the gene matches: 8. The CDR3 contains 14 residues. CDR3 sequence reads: CASSSGTDSYEQYF. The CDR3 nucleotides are TGTGCCAGCAGTTCCGGGACAGATAGCTACGAGCAGTACTTC.

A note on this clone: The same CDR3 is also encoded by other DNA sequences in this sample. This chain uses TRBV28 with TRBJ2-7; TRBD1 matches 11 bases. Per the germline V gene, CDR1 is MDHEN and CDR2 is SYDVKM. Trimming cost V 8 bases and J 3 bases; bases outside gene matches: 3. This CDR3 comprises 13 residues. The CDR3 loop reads CASSGQGGYEQYF. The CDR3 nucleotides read TGTGCCAGCTCGGGACAGGGGGGCTACGAGCAGTACTTC.

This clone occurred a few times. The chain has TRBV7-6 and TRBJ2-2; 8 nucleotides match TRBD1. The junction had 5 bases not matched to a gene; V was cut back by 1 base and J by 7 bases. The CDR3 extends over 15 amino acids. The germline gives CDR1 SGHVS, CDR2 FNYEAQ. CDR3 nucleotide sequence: TGTGCCAGCAGCTTAGTAGCCAGGGGGCGCGGGGAGCTGTTTTTT. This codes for CASSLVARGRGELFF.

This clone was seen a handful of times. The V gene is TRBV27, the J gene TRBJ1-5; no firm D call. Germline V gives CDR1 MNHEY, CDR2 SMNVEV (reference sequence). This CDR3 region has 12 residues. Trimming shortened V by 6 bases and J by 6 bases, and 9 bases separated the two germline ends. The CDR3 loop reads CASRSEGQPQHF. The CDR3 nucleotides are TGTGCCAGCAGGTCGGAGGGTCAGCCCCAGCATTTT.

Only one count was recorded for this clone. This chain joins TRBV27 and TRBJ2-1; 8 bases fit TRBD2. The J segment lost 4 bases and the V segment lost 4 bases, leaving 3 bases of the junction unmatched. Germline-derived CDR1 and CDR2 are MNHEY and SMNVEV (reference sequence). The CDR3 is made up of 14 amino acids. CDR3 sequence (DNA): TGTGCCAGCAGTTCCTCTAGCGGGTACAATGAGCAGTTCTTC. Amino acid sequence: CASSSSSGYNEQFF.

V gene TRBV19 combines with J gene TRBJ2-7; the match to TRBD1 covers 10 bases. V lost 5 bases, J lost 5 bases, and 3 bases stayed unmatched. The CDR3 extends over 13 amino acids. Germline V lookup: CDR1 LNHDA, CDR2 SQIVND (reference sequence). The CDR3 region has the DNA TGTGCCAGTAGTCCGGGACAGGGGAACGAGCAGTACTTC. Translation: CASSPGQGNEQYF.

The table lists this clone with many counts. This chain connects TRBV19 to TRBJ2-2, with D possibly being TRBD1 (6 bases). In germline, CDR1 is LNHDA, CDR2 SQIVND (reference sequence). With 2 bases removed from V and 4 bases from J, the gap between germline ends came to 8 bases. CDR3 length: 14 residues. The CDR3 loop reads CASSIWGPTGELFF. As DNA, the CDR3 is TGTGCCAGTAGTATATGGGGGCCCACCGGGGAGCTGTTTTTT.

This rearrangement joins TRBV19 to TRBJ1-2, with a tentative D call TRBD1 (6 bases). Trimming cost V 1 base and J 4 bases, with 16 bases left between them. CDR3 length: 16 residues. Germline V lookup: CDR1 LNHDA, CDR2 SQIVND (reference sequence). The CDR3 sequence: CASSIAHHDRLYGYTF. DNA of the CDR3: TGTGCCAGTAGTATAGCCCACCACGACAGGCTCTATGGCTACACCTTC.

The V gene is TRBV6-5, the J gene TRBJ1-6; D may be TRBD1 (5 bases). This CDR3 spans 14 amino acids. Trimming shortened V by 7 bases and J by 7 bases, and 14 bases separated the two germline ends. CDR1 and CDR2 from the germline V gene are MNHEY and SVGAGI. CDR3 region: CASTGGVPNSPLHF. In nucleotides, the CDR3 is TGTGCCAGCACCGGAGGGGTCCCAAATTCACCCCTCCACTTT.

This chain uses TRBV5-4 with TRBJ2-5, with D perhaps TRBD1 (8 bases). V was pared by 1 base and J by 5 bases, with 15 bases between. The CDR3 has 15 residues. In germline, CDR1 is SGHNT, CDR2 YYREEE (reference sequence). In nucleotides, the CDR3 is TGTGCCAGCAGCTTGAGGACAGGGAGGGGGGAGACCCAGTACTTC. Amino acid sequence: CASSLRTGRGETQYF.